This T cell receptor beta chain was sequenced during a study of molecular identifiers for immune sequencing clone quantification. Study results and limitations: Naive cells had under 1% of molecules in clones above 20 RNA copies, effectors over 97%. One cell's worth of spiked Jurkat TCR RNA was reportedly detectable among approximately 1 million naive cells.

One entry per CDR3 protein, called by TCRdb with MiXCR from the PCR reads. This table holds around 460,000 distinct CDR3 sequences, around a fifth found once. The table lists this clonotype with many counts. No antigen is known for it. This TCR was recovered from a human donor in good health. Some libraries in this study had Jurkat cell RNA spiked in. Material for sequencing was naive CD8+ T cells from blood, with Jurkat cell RNA spiked in. Described subset: FACS-sorted CD8+CD4-CCR7+CD45RA+ naive T cells.

In DNA form, the CDR3 reads TGCAGCGCGCCGCGCCTCGGTACGCAGTATTTT. This translates into CSAPRLGTQYF. V gene TRBV29-1 combines with J gene TRBJ2-3; D uncertain. The V end lost 7 bases, the J end lost 8 bases, and 13 bases lay between the germline ends. The germline V gene has CDR1 SQVTM and CDR2 ANQGSEA. The CDR3 has 11 amino acids.